These 20 T cell receptor beta chains were sequenced from one sample in a study of PD-L1 blockade in urothelial cancer. This table comes from immunoSEQ multiplex PCR, and its TCRdb copy is limited to in-frame clones, with some not included. The top ten hold 24% of the sample, which has around 38,000 clones, around 88% seen once. Time point here: peripheral blood 6 weeks after treatment start. The input for sequencing was PBMCs, taken around atezolizumab (anti-PD-L1) treatment. The receptors were gathered from a man between 60 and 75 years old with urothelial cancer.

V is TRBV6-5 and J is TRBJ1-2; a weak D match, TRBD1 (6 bases). The CDR3 runs 13 residues. The germline V gene has CDR1 MNHEY and CDR2 SVGAGI. The V gene lost 5 bases and the J gene lost 8 bases, with 15 bases spanning the gap. CDR3 loop: CASSPGHTWGYTF. In DNA form, the CDR3 reads TGTGCCAGCAGTCCGGGACACACTTGGGGCTACACCTTC.

The rearrangement links TRBV5-4 to TRBJ2-5; weak D call: TRBD1 (6 bases). Germline values: CDR1 SGHNT, CDR2 YYREEE (reference sequence). Between the trimmed V and J ends, which lost 2 bases and 4 bases, there was a span of 24 bases. The CDR3 contains 18 residues. CDR3: CASSLLLVPTGGSETQYF. The CDR3 DNA is TGTGCCAGCAGCTTACTCCTTGTCCCGACAGGAGGTTCAGAGACCCAGTACTTC.

V is TRBV2 and J is TRBJ2-1; the D gene is possibly TRBD2 (5 bases). The CDR3 is 12 amino acids. In germline, CDR1 is SNHLY, CDR2 FYNNEI. Deletions cut 4 bases from V and 6 bases from J, with 7 bases between. CDR3 DNA: TGTGCCAGCAGTGTCGGGGTCAATGAGCAGTTCTTC. It specifies CASSVGVNEQFF.

This clone has a single count. The chain recombines TRBV6-1 with TRBJ2-1; 8 bases map to TRBD2. Trimming cost V 7 bases and J 5 bases; bases outside gene matches: 10. CDR1 and CDR2 (germline): MNHNS, SASEGT. CDR3 length equals 15 residues. CDR3 sequence (DNA): TGTGCCAGCACTCCCAAGGTAGCGGGACACAATGAGCAGTTCTTC. The encoded protein is CASTPKVAGHNEQFF.

The V and J genes are TRBV7-6 and TRBJ2-1, with 15 bases that match TRBD2. Germline assignment: CDR1 SGHVS and CDR2 FNYEAQ. CDR3 length: 18 residues. J was trimmed by 7 bases and V by 4 bases; bases with no gene match: 11. The CDR3 nucleotides read TGTGCCAGCAGCTCCCAGGGACTAGCGGGAGGAGGTTCTAATGAGCAGTTCTTC. This encodes CASSSQGLAGGGSNEQFF.

Concerning this clone itself: The junction shows a germline mismatch at one end, possibly a read error. The V gene is TRBV11-2, the J gene TRBJ2-7; 7 nucleotides line up with TRBD2. This CDR3 spans 14 amino acids. CDR1 is SGHAT and CDR2 is FQNNGV in the germline V gene. CDR3 amino acids: CASSVERGSYEQYF. DNA of the CDR3: TGTGCCAGCAGCGTAGAGCGGGGTTCCTACGAGCAGTACTTC.

In this sample, this clone turned up a few times. As DNA, the CDR3 is TGTGCCAGCTCACCGGAACAGCCTGGGGCCAACGTCCTGACTTTC. This encodes CASSPEQPGANVLTF. The genes are TRBV18 and TRBJ2-6; D gene uncertain. The CDR3 totals 15 residues. Trimming took off 3 bases at V and 2 bases at J, with 8 bases between the two ends. CDR1 KGHSH and CDR2 LQKENI come from the germline V gene. The full variable domain, its missing parts supplied by reference TRBV18 and TRBJ2-6, is NAGVMQNPRHLVRRRGQEARLRCSPMKGHSHVYWYRQLPEEGLKFMVYLQKENIIDESGMPKERFSAEFPKEGPSILRIQQVVRGDSAAYFCASSPEQPGANVLTFGAGSRLTVL.

V is TRBV7-2 and J is TRBJ1-2; D is undetermined. The CDR3 contains 16 residues. V lost 2 bases, J lost 2 bases, and 15 bases lay in between. The germline CDR1 and CDR2 sequences are SGHTA and FQGNSA. The CDR3 coding sequence is TGTGCCAGCAGCTTATACGGTGCGGGCACCAACTATGGCTACACCTTC. Encoded protein: CASSLYGAGTNYGYTF.

The CDR3 region has the DNA TGCGCCAGCAGCCAAGATGGGACAGCGTATGGCTACACCTTC. Protein product: CASSQDGTAYGYTF. The chain carries TRBV4-3 and TRBJ1-2; 7 nucleotides line up with TRBD1. V was pared by 0 bases and J by 5 bases, with 3 bases of the junction left unmatched. The CDR3 has 14 residues. From germline, CDR1 is LGHNA and CDR2 YSLEER.

The chain is built from TRBV5-1 and TRBJ1-2; D remains unclear. Trimming removed 3 bases at V and 8 bases at J, with 8 bases between. From germline, CDR1 is SGHRS and CDR2 YFSETQ. The CDR3 consists of 11 residues. CDR3 coding DNA: TGCGCCAGCAGCTCGGGGAGGGGCTACACCTTC. It is translated as CASSSGRGYTF.

This chain joins TRBV7-2 and TRBJ2-7; no clear D gene. Germline lookup yields CDR1 SGHTA and CDR2 FQGNSA. Deletions cut 1 base from V and 1 base from J, with 8 bases between. This CDR3 has 14 residues. CDR3: CASSLDLRSYEQYF. Here the CDR3 DNA reads TGTGCCAGCAGCTTAGATTTGAGATCCTACGAGCAGTACTTC.

The chain employs TRBV27 and TRBJ1-2, with TRBD1 matching 8 bases. Germline V gene lookup returns CDR1 MNHEY and CDR2 SMNVEV (reference sequence). CDR3 size: 15 residues. V lost 4 bases, J lost 6 bases, and 10 bases stayed unmatched. The CDR3 region has the DNA TGTGCCAGCAGTTCTACCCAGGGGGCGAGTCATGGCTACACCTTC. Encoded protein: CASSSTQGASHGYTF.

The chain has TRBV5-5 and TRBJ1-3; D not certain. This CDR3 has 14 amino acids. Trimming removed 3 bases at V and 0 bases at J, with 7 bases between. The germline CDR1 and CDR2 sequences are SGHKS and YYEKEE (reference sequence). CDR3 protein: CASSSPSSGNTIYF. The CDR3 DNA reads TGTGCCAGCAGCTCGCCCAGCTCTGGAAACACCATATATTTT.

This CDR3 is CASSLGVVKDTQYF. Here the CDR3 DNA reads TGTGCCAGCAGCTTGGGAGTTGTAAAAGATACGCAGTATTTT. The rearrangement joins TRBV5-4 to TRBJ2-3; D call uncertain. The CDR3 runs to 14 residues. The V gene lost 0 bases and the J gene lost 5 bases, with 10 bases spanning the gap. In germline, CDR1 is SGHNT, CDR2 YYREEE (reference sequence).

This sequence joins TRBV7-3 and TRBJ2-3; possibly TRBD2 for D (5 bases). The ends were cut back, 2 bases at V and 0 bases at J, with 12 bases in the middle. There are 16 residues in the CDR3. CDR1 and CDR2 (germline): SGHTA, FQGTGA. CDR3 in amino acids: CASSLVGGSSTDTQYF. The CDR3 nucleotides read TGTGCCAGCAGCTTAGTAGGAGGTAGTAGCACAGATACGCAGTATTTT.

This clone occurred once. The rearrangement uses TRBV4-1 and TRBJ1-3, with D perhaps TRBD1 (6 bases). Trimming cost V 1 base and J 1 base, with 14 bases left between them. Germline lookup yields CDR1 MGHRA and CDR2 YSYEKL. The CDR3 is 17 residues long. CDR3 bases: TGCGCCAGCAGCCAAGGTGGGATTCAGGGGTCTGGAAACACCATATATTTT. It yields the protein CASSQGGIQGSGNTIYF.

V and J are TRBV9 and TRBJ1-5, with D possibly matching TRBD1 (6 bases). The germline V gene encodes CDR1 SGDLS and CDR2 YYNGEE. V was pared by 3 bases and J by 1 base, with 11 bases between. This CDR3 is 15 amino acids long. CDR3 coding DNA: TGTGCCAGCAGCGGCCAGGGGCTGAGCAATCAGCCCCAGCATTTT. Protein: CASSGQGLSNQPQHF.

CDR3 sequence: CASSYPKAGGPNEQFF. The CDR3 coding sequence is TGTGCCAGCAGTTACCCTAAGGCGGGAGGGCCCAATGAGCAGTTCTTC. The chain employs TRBV6-6 and TRBJ2-1, with TRBD2 matching 9 bases. The CDR3 extends over 16 amino acids. After removal of 2 bases from V and 6 bases from J, the junction contained 8 bases not matched to a gene. The germline CDR1 and CDR2 sequences are MNHNY and SVGAGI (reference sequence).

The rearrangement joins TRBV5-6 to TRBJ2-4; perhaps TRBD2 as D (6 bases). Deletions cut 2 bases from V and 2 bases from J, with 14 bases between. The germline V gene has CDR1 SGHDT and CDR2 YYEEEE. This CDR3 has 16 amino acids. CDR3 nucleotide sequence: TGTGCCAGCAGCTTTAGTGGGGGGTTTACCAAAAACATTCAGTACTTC. It yields the protein CASSFSGGFTKNIQYF.

The rearrangement links TRBV6-1 to TRBJ1-2; a weak D match, TRBD1 (5 bases). This CDR3 contains 14 residues. In germline, CDR1 is MNHNS, CDR2 SASEGT. V was shortened by 0 bases and J by 7 bases, with 12 bases between the two germline ends. This CDR3 is CASSEAMDGGGYTF. The CDR3 nucleotides read TGTGCCAGCAGTGAAGCGATGGACGGGGGTGGCTACACCTTC.